Listed here are 4 T cell receptor beta chains from one sample, sequenced in a study of cytomegalovirus exposure and HLA in healthy donors. Use of 60 Vbeta and 13 Jbeta primers characterized the PCR. The method was immunoSEQ multiplex PCR; TCRdb's version includes in-frame clones alone and lacks a portion of them. Here the sample spans 100,000 to 150,000 clones, approximately 74% being singletons. The sample comprised PBMCs. The receptors come from a man aged 40-55 years in good health and CMV-seropositive.

The rearrangement uses TRBV19 and TRBJ1-4, with D unclear. Germline assignment: CDR1 LNHDA and CDR2 SQIVND (reference sequence). V gave up 5 bases and J gave up 0 bases, with 10 bases separating them. The CDR3 runs to 15 residues. The DNA of the CDR3 is TGTGCCAGTAGTTTTCAGGTCGCAACTAATGAAAAACTGTTTTTT. This codes for CASSFQVATNEKLFF.

The chain employs TRBV10-3 and TRBJ2-3; 8 nucleotides line up with TRBD2. The CDR3 is made up of 15 amino acids. Looked up from germline, CDR1 is ENHRY and CDR2 is SYGVKD. The V gene end was trimmed by 3 bases and the J gene end by 3 bases; junction bases not matched to a gene: 5. CDR3 in amino acids: CAISDRGRLTDTQYF. The CDR3 bases are TGTGCCATCAGTGACCGCGGGAGGTTGACAGATACGCAGTATTTT.

This clone was recorded a few times. The chain recombines TRBV10-1 with TRBJ2-2, with 12 bases fitting TRBD1. The V and J ends lost 6 bases and 4 bases, in that order; junction bases with no gene match: 9. Germline loops: CDR1 WNHNN, CDR2 SYGVQD (reference sequence). The CDR3 sequence is 17 residues long. CDR3 region: CASSPQGQGAGTGELFF. In DNA, the CDR3 is TGCGCCAGCAGCCCCCAGGGACAGGGGGCAGGCACCGGGGAGCTGTTTTTT.

The chain combines TRBV27 with TRBJ1-4; 11 bases agree with TRBD1. Germline trimming cut 4 bases from V and 8 bases from J; bases unmatched to any gene: 12. Per the germline V gene, CDR1 is MNHEY and CDR2 is SMNVEV (reference sequence). The CDR3 has 17 residues. Here the CDR3 DNA reads TGTGCCAGCAGTTCGGGGGACAGGGGGATAAGACGGGAAAAACTGTTTTTT. Translated: CASSSGDRGIRREKLFF.